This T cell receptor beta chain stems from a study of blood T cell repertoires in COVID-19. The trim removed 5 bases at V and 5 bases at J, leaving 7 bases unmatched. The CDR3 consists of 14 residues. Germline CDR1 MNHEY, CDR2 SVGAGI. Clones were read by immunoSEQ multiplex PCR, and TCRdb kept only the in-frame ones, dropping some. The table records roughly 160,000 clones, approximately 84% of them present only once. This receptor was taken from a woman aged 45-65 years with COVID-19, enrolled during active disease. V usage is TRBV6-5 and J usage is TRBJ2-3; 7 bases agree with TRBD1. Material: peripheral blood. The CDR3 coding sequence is TGTGCCAGCAGTCCCCGACAGGGTGGAGATACGCAGTATTTT. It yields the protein CASSPRQGGDTQYF.